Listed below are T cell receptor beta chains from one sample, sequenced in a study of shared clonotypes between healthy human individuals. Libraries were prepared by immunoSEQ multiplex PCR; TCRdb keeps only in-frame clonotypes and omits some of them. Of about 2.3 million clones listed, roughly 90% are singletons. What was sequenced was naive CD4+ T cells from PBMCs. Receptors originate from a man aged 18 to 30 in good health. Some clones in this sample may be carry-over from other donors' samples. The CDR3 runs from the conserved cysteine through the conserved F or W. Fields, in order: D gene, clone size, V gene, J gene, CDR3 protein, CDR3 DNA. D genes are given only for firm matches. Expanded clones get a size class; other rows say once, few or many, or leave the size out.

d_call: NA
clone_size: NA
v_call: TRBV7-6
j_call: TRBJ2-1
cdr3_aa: CASSSSKAESYNEQFF
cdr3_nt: TGTGCCAGCAGCTCATCAAAGGCGGAGTCCTACAATGAGCAGTTCTTC

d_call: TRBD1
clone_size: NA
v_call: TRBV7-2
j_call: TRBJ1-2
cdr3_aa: CASSPRQGRGYTF
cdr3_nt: TGTGCCAGCAGCCCTCGACAGGGCCGGGGCTACACCTTC

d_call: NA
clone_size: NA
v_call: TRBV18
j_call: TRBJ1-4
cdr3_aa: CASSASDRKLFF
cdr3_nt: TGTGCCAGCTCAGCCTCCGACAGGAAACTGTTTTTT

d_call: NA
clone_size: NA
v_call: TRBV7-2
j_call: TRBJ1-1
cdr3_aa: CASRRNTEAFF
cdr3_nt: TGTGCCAGCAGGCGGAATACTGAAGCTTTCTTT

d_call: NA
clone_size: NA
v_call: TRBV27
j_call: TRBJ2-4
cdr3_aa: CASSRGAKNIQYF
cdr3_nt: TGTGCCAGCAGCCGGGGGGCCAAAAACATTCAGTACTTC

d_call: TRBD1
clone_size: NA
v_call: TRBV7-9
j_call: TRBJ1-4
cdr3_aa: CASSSQGVNEKLFF
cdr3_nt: TGTGCCAGCAGCTCGCAGGGGGTTAATGAAAAACTGTTTTTT

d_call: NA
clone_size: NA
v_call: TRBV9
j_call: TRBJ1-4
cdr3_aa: CASSVGVAAGINEKLFF
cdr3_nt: TGTGCCAGCAGCGTAGGGGTAGCCGCGGGAATTAATGAAAAACTGTTTTTT

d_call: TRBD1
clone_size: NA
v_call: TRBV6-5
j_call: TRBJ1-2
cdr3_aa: CASTGGGGYTF
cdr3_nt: TGTGCCAGCACAGGGGGCGGAGGCTACACCTTC

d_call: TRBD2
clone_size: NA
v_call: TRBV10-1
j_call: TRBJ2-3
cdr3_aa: CASSDVRGLVLADTQYF
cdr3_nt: TGCGCCAGCAGTGATGTCCGAGGACTAGTGTTGGCCGATACGCAGTATTTT

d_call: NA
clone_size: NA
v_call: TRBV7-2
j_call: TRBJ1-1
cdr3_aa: CASSLRGVEAFF
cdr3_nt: TGTGCCAGCAGCTTACGAGGAGTTGAAGCTTTCTTT

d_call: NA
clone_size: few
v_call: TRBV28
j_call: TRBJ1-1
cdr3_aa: CASGYFYYSPSPLNTEAFF
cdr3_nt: TGTGCCAGCGGATACTTCTATTACAGTCCCTCACCATTGAACACTGAAGCTTTCTTT

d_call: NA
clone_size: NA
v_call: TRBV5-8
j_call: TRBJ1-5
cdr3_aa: CASSPRWANQPQHF
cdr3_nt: TGTGCCAGCAGCCCCCGATGGGCTAATCAGCCCCAGCATTTT

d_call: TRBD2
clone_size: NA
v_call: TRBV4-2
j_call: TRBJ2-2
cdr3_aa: CASSYGTRDNTGELFF
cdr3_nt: TGTGCCAGCAGCTACGGGACTAGAGACAACACCGGGGAGCTGTTTTTT

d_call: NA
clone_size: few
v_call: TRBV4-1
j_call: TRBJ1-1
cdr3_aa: CASSQGAGLNTEAFF
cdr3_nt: TGCGCCAGCAGCCAAGGGGCAGGTCTGAACACTGAAGCTTTCTTT

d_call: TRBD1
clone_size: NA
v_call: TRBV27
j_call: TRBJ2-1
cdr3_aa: CASSRTGGLYNEQFF
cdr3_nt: TGTGCCAGCAGCCGCACAGGGGGCCTCTACAATGAGCAGTTCTTC

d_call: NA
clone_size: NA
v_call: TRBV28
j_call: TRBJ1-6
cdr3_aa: CASSLYGQPNSPLHF
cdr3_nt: TGTGCCAGCAGCCTCTACGGACAGCCCAATTCACCCCTCCACTTT

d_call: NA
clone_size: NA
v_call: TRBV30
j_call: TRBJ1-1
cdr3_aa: CAWSVLVGRGTEAFF
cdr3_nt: TGTGCCTGGAGTGTATTAGTGGGACGGGGCACTGAAGCTTTCTTT

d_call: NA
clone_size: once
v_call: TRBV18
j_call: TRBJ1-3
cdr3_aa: CASSPQAGQGLTGNTIYF
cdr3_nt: TGTGCCAGCTCGCCACAGGCGGGGCAGGGGCTGACTGGAAACACCATATATTTT

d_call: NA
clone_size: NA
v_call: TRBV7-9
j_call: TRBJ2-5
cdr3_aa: CASSPQMGGGETQYF
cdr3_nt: TGTGCCAGCAGCCCCCAGATGGGAGGGGGGGAGACCCAGTACTTC

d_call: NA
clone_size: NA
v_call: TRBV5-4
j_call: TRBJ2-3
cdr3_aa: CASSFWSGTDTQYF
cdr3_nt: TGTGCCAGCAGCTTCTGGAGCGGCACAGATACGCAGTATTTT

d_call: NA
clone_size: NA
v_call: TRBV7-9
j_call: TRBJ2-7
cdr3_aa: CASASAGRQSYEQYF
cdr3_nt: TGTGCCAGCGCCTCTGCGGGGAGGCAGTCCTACGAGCAGTACTTC

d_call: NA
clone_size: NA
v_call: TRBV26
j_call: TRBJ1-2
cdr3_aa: CASRDSNYGYTF
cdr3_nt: TGTGCCAGCAGGGACAGTAACTATGGCTACACCTTC

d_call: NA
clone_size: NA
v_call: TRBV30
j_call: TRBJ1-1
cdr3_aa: CAWSAIGESEAFF
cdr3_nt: TGTGCCTGGAGTGCCATAGGAGAGTCTGAAGCTTTCTTT

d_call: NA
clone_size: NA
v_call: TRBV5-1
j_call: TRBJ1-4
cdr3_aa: CASSPTGWVGEKLFF
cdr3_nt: TGCGCCAGCAGCCCTACCGGCTGGGTGGGAGAAAAACTGTTTTTT

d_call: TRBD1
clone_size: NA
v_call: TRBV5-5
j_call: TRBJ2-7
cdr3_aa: CASSRGQANYEQYF
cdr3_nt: TGTGCCAGCAGCCGAGGACAGGCCAACTACGAGCAGTACTTC

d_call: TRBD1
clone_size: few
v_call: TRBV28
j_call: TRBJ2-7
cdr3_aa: CASSVGQGAHEQYF
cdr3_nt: TGTGCCAGCAGTGTCGGACAGGGGGCCCACGAGCAGTACTTC

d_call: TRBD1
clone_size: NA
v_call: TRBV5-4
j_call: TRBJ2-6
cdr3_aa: CASSSPGQGHSGANVLTF
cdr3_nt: TGTGCCAGCAGTTCTCCGGGACAGGGGCACTCTGGGGCCAACGTCCTGACTTTC

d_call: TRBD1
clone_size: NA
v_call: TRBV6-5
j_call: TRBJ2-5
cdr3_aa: CASSYSGTGGQETQYF
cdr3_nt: TGTGCCAGCAGTTACTCGGGGACAGGGGGACAAGAGACCCAGTACTTC

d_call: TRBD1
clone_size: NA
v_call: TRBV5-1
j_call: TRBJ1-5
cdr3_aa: CASSLGTGAQPQHF
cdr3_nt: TGCGCCAGCAGCTTAGGGACAGGGGCTCAGCCCCAGCATTTT

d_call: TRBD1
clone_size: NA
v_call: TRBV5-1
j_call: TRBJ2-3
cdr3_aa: CASTQGQGSTDTQYF
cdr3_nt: TGCGCCAGCACCCAAGGACAGGGGTCCACAGATACGCAGTATTTT

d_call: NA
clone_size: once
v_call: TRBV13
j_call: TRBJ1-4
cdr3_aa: CASSWRTVHNEKLFF
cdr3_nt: TGTGCCAGCAGCTGGCGGACAGTTCACAATGAAAAACTGTTTTTT

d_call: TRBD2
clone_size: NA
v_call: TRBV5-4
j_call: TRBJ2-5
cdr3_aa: CASSTQTSGQETQYF
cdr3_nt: TGTGCCAGCAGCACTCAGACTAGCGGCCAAGAGACCCAGTACTTC

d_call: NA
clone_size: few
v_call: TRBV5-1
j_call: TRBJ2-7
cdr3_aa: CASSLDRVYEQYF
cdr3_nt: TGCGCCAGCAGCTTGGACAGGGTCTACGAGCAGTACTTC

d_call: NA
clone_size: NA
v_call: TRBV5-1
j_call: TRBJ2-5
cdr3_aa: CASSFRPIQETQYF
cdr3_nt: TGCGCCAGCAGCTTTAGACCGATTCAAGAGACCCAGTACTTC

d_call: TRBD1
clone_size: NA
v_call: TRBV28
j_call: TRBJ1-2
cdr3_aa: CASSLTGTGPRSTGYTF
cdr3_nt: TGTGCCAGCAGTTTAACCGGGACAGGGCCCAGATCTACGGGCTACACCTTC

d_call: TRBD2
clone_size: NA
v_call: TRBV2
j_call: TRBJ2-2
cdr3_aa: CASSEYRTGGRLGLAGSDTGELFF
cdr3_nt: TGTGCCAGCAGTGAATATAGGACAGGGGGGAGATTAGGACTAGCGGGAAGCGACACCGGGGAGCTGTTTTTT

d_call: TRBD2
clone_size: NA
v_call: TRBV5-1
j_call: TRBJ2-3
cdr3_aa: CASSWVAGSATDTQYF
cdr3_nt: TGCGCCAGCAGCTGGGTAGCGGGATCGGCGACAGATACGCAGTATTTT

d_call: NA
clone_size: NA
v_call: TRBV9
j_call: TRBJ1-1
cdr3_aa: CASTKTGRADTEAFF
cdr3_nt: TGTGCCAGCACCAAAACGGGCAGGGCGGACACTGAAGCTTTCTTT

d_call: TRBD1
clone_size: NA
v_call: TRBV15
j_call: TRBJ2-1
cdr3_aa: CATSTRTGRSQNNEQFF
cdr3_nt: TGTGCCACCAGCACTAGGACAGGGCGGAGCCAGAACAATGAGCAGTTCTTC

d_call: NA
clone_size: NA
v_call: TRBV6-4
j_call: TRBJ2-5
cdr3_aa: CASSVVSGETQYF
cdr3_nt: TGTGCCAGCAGTGTGGTGAGCGGGGAGACCCAGTACTTC

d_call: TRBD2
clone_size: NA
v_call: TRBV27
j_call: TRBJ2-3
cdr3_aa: CASSAASGRSTDTQYF
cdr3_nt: TGTGCCAGCAGTGCAGCTAGCGGGAGGAGCACAGATACGCAGTATTTT

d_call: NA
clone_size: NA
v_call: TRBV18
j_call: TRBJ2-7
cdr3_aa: CATSTGQSYEQYF
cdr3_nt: TGTGCCACCTCTACAGGACAGTCCTACGAGCAGTACTTC

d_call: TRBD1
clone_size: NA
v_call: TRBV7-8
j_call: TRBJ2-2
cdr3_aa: CASSPPGRVGQGAGELFF
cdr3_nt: TGTGCCAGCAGCCCTCCAGGACGTGTGGGACAGGGGGCCGGGGAGCTGTTTTTT

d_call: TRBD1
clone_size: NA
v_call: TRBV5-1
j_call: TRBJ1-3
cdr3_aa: CASSLARTGDVRRNTIYF
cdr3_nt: TGCGCCAGCAGCTTGGCTCGGACAGGGGATGTAAGGAGAAACACCATATATTTT

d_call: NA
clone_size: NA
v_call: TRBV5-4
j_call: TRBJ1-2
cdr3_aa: CASSLQTGVNYGYTF
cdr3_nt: TGTGCCAGCAGCTTACAAACGGGGGTGAACTATGGCTACACCTTC

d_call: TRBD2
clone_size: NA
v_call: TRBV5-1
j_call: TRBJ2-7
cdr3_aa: CASSFIAGIYEQYF
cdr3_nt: TGCGCCAGCAGCTTTATAGCGGGAATCTACGAGCAGTACTTC

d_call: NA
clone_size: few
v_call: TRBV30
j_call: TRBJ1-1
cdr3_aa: CAWSGAGDTEAFF
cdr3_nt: TGTGCCTGGAGTGGAGCAGGGGATACTGAAGCTTTCTTT

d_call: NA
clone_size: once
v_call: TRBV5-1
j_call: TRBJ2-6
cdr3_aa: CASSTSAGANVLTF
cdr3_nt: TGCGCCAGCAGTACCTCGGCTGGGGCCAACGTCCTGACTTTC

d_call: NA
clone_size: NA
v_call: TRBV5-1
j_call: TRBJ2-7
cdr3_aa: CASSLAGAGSYEQYF
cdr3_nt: TGCGCCAGCAGCTTGGCCGGGGCAGGCTCCTACGAGCAGTACTTC

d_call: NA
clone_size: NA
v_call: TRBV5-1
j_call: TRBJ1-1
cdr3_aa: CASSLDSVRKAFF
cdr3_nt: TGCGCCAGCAGCTTGGATTCAGTTAGAAAAGCTTTCTTT

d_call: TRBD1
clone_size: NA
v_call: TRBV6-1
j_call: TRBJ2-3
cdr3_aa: CASRSGTATDTQYF
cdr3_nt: TGTGCCAGCAGATCCGGGACAGCAACAGATACGCAGTATTTT

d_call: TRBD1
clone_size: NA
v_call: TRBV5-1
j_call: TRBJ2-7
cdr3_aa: CASSRGHRGAYEQYF
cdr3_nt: TGCGCCAGCAGCCGGGGGCACAGGGGGGCCTACGAGCAGTACTTC

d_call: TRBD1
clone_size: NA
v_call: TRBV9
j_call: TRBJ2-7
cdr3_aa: CASSLGQGSYEQYF
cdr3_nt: TGTGCCAGCAGTTTGGGACAGGGGTCCTACGAGCAGTACTTC

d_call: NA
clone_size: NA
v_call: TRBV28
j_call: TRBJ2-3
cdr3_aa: CASSTSVDTQYF
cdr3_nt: TGTGCCAGCAGTACCTCCGTAGATACGCAGTATTTT

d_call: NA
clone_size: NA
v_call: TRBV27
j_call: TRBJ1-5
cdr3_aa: CASSPGLLQPQHF
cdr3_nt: TGTGCCAGCAGTCCGGGGCTTTTGCAGCCCCAGCATTTT